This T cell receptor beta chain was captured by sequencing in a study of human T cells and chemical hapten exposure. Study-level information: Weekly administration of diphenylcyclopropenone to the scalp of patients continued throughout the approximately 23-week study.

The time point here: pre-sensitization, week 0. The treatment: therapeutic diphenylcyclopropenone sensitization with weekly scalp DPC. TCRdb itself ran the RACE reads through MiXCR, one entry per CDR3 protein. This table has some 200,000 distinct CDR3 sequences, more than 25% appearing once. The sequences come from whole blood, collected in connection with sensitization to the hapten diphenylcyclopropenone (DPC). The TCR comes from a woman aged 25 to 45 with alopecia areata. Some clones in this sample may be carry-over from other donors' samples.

The CDR3 bases are TGCAGCGTTGAAAGGAACGGCTACACCTTC. Translation gives CSVERNGYTF. The rearrangement joins TRBV29-1 to TRBJ1-2, with D uncertain. The ends were cut back, 2 bases at V and 8 bases at J, with 6 bases in the middle. The CDR3 is made up of 10 amino acids. Germline V gene lookup returns CDR1 SQVTM and CDR2 ANQGSEA.